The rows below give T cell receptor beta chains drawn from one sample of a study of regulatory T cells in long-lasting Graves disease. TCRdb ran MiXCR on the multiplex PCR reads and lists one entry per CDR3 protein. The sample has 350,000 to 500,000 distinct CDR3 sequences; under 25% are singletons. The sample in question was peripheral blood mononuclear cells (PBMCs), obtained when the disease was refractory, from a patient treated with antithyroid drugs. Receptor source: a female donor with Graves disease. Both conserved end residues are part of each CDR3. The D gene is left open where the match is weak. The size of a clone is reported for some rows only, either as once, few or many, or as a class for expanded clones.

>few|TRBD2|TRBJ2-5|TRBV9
TGTGCCAGCAGCCAGGGACTAGCGGGAGTACGGTACCAAGAGACCCAGTACTTC
CASSQGLAGVRYQETQYF
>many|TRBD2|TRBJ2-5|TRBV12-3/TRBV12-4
TGTGCCAGCAGTGCCGGGACTAGCGGGAGAGAGACCCAGTACTTC
CASSAGTSGRETQYF
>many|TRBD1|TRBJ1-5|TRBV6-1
TGTGCCAGCAGTCTGGGACAGGGGGCGAATCCTCTTAGCAATCAGCCCCAGCATTTT
CASSLGQGANPLSNQPQHF
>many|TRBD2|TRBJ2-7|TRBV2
TGTGCCAGCAGTGAATTGGGGGGGGGAGTTCCCCTGGAGCAGTACTTC
CASSELGGGVPLEQYF
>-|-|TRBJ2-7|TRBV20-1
TGCAGTGCTAGAGCTGGTGAAGGGGGTTCTCCCTACGAGCAGTACTTC
CSARAGEGGSPYEQYF
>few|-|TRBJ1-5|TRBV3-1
TGTGCCAGCAGCCAATCTGGTAGCAATCAGCCCCAGCATTTT
CASSQSGSNQPQHF
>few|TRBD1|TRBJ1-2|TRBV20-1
TGCAGTGCTTATTCGACAGGGCATGGCTACACCTTC
CSAYSTGHGYTF
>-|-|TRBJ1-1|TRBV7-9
TGTGCCAGCAGCTTAACCCCCAGTGAAGCTTTCTTT
CASSLTPSEAFF
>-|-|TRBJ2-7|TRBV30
TGTGCTTGGAGTGCCGGGGCCTACGAGCAGTACTTC
CAWSAGAYEQYF
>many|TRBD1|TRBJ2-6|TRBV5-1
TGCGCCAGCAGCATAACAGGGGCGACGAGCTCTGGGGCCAACGTCCTGACTTTC
CASSITGATSSGANVLTF
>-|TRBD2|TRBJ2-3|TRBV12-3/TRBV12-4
TGTGCCAGCAGCACCGGGACTAGCGGGGTCACAGATACGCAGTATTTT
CASSTGTSGVTDTQYF
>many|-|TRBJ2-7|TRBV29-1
TGCAGCGTTGTTGGGAGCTCCTACGAGCAGTACTTC
CSVVGSSYEQYF
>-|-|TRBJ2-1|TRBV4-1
TGCGCCAGCAGCCAAGCGGCGGACTCCTACAATGAGCAGTTCTTC
CASSQAADSYNEQFF
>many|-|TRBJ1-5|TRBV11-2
TGTGCCAGCAGCTTGCCGGGCAGCAATCAGCCCCAGCATTTT
CASSLPGSNQPQHF
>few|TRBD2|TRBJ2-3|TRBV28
TGTGCCAGCAGAAGAGGACTAGCGGGAGTGGGAGATACGCAGTATTTT
CASRRGLAGVGDTQYF
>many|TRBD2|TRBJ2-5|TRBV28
TGTGCCAGCAGTCCGGTGGGCGGGAGGGCCTGGGAGACCCAGTACTTC
CASSPVGGRAWETQYF
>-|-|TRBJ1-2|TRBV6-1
TGCGACGGAGGGCTTGGCTACACCTTC
CDGGLGYTF
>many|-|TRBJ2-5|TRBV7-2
TGTGCCAGCAGCTTAGCCTGGCGGCAAGAGACCCAGTACTTC
CASSLAWRQETQYF
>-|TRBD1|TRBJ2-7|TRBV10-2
TGCGCCACCTCATGGGACAGGGTTCGCGAGCAGTACTTC
CATSWDRVREQYF
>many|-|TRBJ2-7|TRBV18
TGTGCCAGCTCACCACCTCAACCCACCTACGAGCAGTACTTC
CASSPPQPTYEQYF
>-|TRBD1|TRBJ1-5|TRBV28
TGTGCCAGCAGTTTATCCCTTGGACAGGGCGTCGAGCCCCAGCATTTT
CASSLSLGQGVEPQHF
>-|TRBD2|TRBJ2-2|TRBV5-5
TGTGCCAGCAGTCGCATAGCGGGCTACGGGGAGCTGTTTTTT
CASSRIAGYGELFF
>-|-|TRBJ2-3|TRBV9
TGTGCCAGCAGCGTAGAGTGGGAGACGACAGATACGCAGTATTTT
CASSVEWETTDTQYF
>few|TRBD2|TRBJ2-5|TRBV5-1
TGCGCCAGCAGCCCCGGGACTAGCGGGAGGCCCCAAGAGACCCAGTACTTC
CASSPGTSGRPQETQYF
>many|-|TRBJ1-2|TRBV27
TGTGCCACCGGACCGTCGGACTATGGCTACACCTTC
CATGPSDYGYTF
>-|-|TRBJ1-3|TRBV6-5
TGTGCCAGCAGTTCCCCAGACTCTGGAAACACCATATATTTT
CASSSPDSGNTIYF
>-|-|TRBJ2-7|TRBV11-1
TGTGCCAGCAGCTCCCTGAGGGGCGAGCAGTACTTC
CASSSLRGEQYF
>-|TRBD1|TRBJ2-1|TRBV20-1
TGCAGTGCAGACAGGGGGGGTTCCTACAATGAGCAGTTCTTC
CSADRGGSYNEQFF
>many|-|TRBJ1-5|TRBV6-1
TGTGCCAGCCAGAACGGGGGGCGCGGAGTTCAGCCCCAGCATTTT
CASQNGGRGVQPQHF
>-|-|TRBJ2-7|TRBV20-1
TGCAGTGCTGGAAACTACGAGCAGTACTTC
CSAGNYEQYF
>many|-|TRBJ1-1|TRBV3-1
TGTGCCAGCAGCTTCATGGACGGGAACACTGAAGCTTTCTTT
CASSFMDGNTEAFF
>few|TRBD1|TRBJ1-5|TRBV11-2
TGTGCCAGCAGCCGCCAGGGGGCCGGCCAGCCCCAGCATTTT
CASSRQGAGQPQHF
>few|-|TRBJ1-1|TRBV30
TGTGCCTGGACCTCACCGGGCCCCGTAATAGCTTTCTTT
CAWTSPGPVIAFF
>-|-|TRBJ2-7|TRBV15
TGTGCCACCAGCAGAGAGAGGAGCTCCTACGAGCAGTACTTC
CATSRERSSYEQYF
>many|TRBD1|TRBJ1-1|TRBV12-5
TGTGCTAGTGGTTGGCCACAACAGGGGGCGTTGGCTGAAGCTTTCTTT
CASGWPQQGALAEAFF
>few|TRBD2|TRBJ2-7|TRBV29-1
TGCAGCGTTGAAGAAGAAACCGGGACTAGCTCCTACGAGCAGTACTTC
CSVEEETGTSSYEQYF
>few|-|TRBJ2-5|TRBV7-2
TGTGCCAGCAGCTTAACTGAAAGAGTGACCCAGTACTTC
CASSLTERVTQYF
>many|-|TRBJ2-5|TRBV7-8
TGTGCCAGCAAAGTTAGCGGAGCGTACCAAGAGACCCAGTACTTC
CASKVSGAYQETQYF
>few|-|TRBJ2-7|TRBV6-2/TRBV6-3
TGTGCCAGCAGCTTTGAAGTGTTCTCCTACGAGCAGTACTTC
CASSFEVFSYEQYF
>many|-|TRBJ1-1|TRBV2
TGTGCCACAACAAGCGGGGGCCCCACTGAAGCTTTCTTT
CATTSGGPTEAFF
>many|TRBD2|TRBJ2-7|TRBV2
TGTGCCAGCAGTCTCCGGGAGGGCCTCTACGAGCAGTACTTC
CASSLREGLYEQYF
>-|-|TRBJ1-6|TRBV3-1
TGTGCCAGCAGCCAAGGACAACCGGGGCCAGGATTATCCCTCCACTTT
CASSQGQPGPGLSLHF
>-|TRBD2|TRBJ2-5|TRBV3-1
TGTGCCAGCAGCACATTAGCGGGAGCAGGAGAGACCCAGTACTTC
CASSTLAGAGETQYF
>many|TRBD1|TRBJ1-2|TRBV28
TGTGCCAGCAGTTTATCTGGGCACAGGGGAGGCTACACCTTC
CASSLSGHRGGYTF
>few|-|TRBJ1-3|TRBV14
TGTGCCAGCAGCCAAGGAGGTCTGGCCTCCTACTCTGGAAACACCATATATTTT
CASSQGGLASYSGNTIYF
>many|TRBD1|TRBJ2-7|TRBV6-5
TGTGCCAGCAGTTACCGGGGACAGGGGGCTTACGAGCAGTACTTC
CASSYRGQGAYEQYF
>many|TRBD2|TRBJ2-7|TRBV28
TGTGCCAGCAGTTTCAGGACTAGCGGGAGCTACGAGCAGTACTTC
CASSFRTSGSYEQYF
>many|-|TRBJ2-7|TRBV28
TGTGCCAGCATTTCTCCTGACAGGCCCACCTACGAGCAGTACTTC
CASISPDRPTYEQYF
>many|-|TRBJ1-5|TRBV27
TGTGCCAGCAATACCGGGACACCCAATCAGCCCCAGCATTTT
CASNTGTPNQPQHF
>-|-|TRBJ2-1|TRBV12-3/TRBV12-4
TGTGCCAGCAGCCAAACTCTAGAGGACGTCGACAATGAGCAGTTCTTC
CASSQTLEDVDNEQFF
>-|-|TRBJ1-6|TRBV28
TGTGCCAGCAGTTTAGGTCTGGATAATTCACCCCTCCACTTT
CASSLGLDNSPLHF
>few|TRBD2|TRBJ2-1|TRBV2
TGTGCCAGCAGCCCGAGCGGGACCTCAACGTACAATGAGCAGTTCTTC
CASSPSGTSTYNEQFF